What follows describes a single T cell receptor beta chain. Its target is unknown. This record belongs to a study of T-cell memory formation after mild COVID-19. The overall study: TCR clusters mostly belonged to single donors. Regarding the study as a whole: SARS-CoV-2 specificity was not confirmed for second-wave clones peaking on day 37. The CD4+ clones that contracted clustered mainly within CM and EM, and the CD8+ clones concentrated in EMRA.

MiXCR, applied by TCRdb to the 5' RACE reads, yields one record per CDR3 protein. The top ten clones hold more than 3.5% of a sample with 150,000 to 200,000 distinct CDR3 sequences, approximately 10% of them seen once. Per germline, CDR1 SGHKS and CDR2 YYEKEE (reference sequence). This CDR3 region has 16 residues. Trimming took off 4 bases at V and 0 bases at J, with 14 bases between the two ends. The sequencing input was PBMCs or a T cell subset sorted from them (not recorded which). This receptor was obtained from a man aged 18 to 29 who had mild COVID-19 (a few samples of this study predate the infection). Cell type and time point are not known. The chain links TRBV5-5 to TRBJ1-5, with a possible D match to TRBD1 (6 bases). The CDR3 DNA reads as TGTGCCAGCAGCCTAGGGGGGGGTCCTAGCAATCAGCCCCAGCATTTT. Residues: CASSLGGGPSNQPQHF.